This T cell receptor (beta chain) came from a study of OX40 agonist ivuxolimab in advanced cancers. Some clones are missing from TCRdb's copy, which holds only in-frame ones; the method was immunoSEQ multiplex PCR. The sample shows fewer than 25,000 clones, approximately 88% of them seen only once. Trimming left V 0 bases short and J 2 bases short, with 7 bases between. The CDR3 totals 14 residues. The germline V gene encodes CDR1 MGHDK and CDR2 SYGVNS. This rearrangement joins TRBV25-1 to TRBJ1-1; D gene ambiguous. The sample here was CD4+ or CD8+ T cells sorted from blood, taken in a trial of the OX40 agonist ivuxolimab. The receptor was isolated from an adult with an advanced solid tumor such as melanoma, head and neck, liver or kidney cancer. CDR3 DNA sequence: TGTGCCAGCAGTGAATACAGGACCAACACTGAAGCTTTCTTT. This gives the protein CASSEYRTNTEAFF.